These 4 T cell receptor beta chains came from one sample sequenced in a study of cytomegalovirus exposure and HLA in healthy donors. Produced via immunoSEQ multiplex PCR; TCRdb's table is partial and in-frame only. Altogether about 160,000 clones are present, 84% being singletons, with the ten largest covering roughly 10%. Specimen: PBMCs. These receptors were taken from a man under 40 in good health and CMV-seropositive.

This chain connects TRBV5-4 to TRBJ1-4; 7 positions match TRBD1. CDR1 is SGHNT and CDR2 is YYREEE in the germline V gene (reference sequence). The CDR3 runs 16 residues. With V trimmed by 5 bases and J by 4 bases, 11 bases remained unmatched. The chain's CDR3 is CASSYKPGTVNEKLFF. The CDR3 DNA reads TGTGCCAGCAGTTATAAACCCGGGACAGTTAATGAAAAACTGTTTTTT.

This clone was counted only a few times. The genes are TRBV18 and TRBJ2-2, with 9 bases identical to TRBD1. Losses at the gene ends were 5 bases for V and 2 bases for J; bases not matched to a gene: 12. The CDR3 is 18 amino acids. Germline CDR1 reads KGHSH; CDR2 reads LQKENI. CDR3 residues: CASSGGTGTSYNTGELFF. The CDR3 bases are TGTGCCAGCTCAGGCGGGACAGGGACTTCGTATAACACCGGGGAGCTGTTTTTT.

The CDR3 sequence is CASRATVFYGYTF. CDR3 nucleotides: TGTGCCAGCAGGGCGACAGTTTTCTATGGCTACACCTTC. The chain carries TRBV6-5 and TRBJ1-2; tentatively, D is TRBD1 (5 bases). Germline CDR1 and CDR2: MNHEY and SVGAGI. The V end was cut by 6 bases, the J end by 4 bases, with 12 bases between. The CDR3 has 13 residues.

This clone was counted ten times or more. The chain employs TRBV11-2 and TRBJ2-5; 8 bases are shared with TRBD1. J was trimmed by 5 bases and V by 4 bases; bases with no gene match: 3. CDR3 length: 13 amino acids. Germline V CDR1 and CDR2: SGHAT, FQNNGV. Here the CDR3 reads CASSSQGDETQYF. CDR3 nucleotides: TGTGCCAGCAGCTCACAGGGGGACGAGACCCAGTACTTC.